These T cell receptor beta chains were read from a single sample in a study of blood T cell repertoires in COVID-19. Some clones are missing from TCRdb's copy, which holds only in-frame ones; the method was immunoSEQ multiplex PCR. This sample carries about 220,000 clones, 70% to 90% of them seen once, and the ten largest clones take 9.5% to 15%. The material sequenced was peripheral blood. The receptors were sampled from a human donor in a cohort sampled during active COVID-19. CDR3s include the opening cysteine and the closing phenylalanine or tryptophan. A D gene is named only where the DNA matches it firmly. Not every row has a clone size; where given, it reads once, few, many or a size class.

CDR3aa: CASSLEAGVFDEQFF; CDR3nt: TGCGCCAGCAGCTTGGAAGCGGGAGTATTTGATGAGCAGTTCTTC; d_gene: TRBD2; j_gene: TRBJ2-1; abundance: NA; v_gene: TRBV5-1
CDR3aa: CASSMGQSAEKLFF; CDR3nt: TGTGCCAGCAGCATGGGACAGTCCGCCGAAAAACTGTTTTTT; d_gene: TRBD1; j_gene: TRBJ1-4; abundance: NA; v_gene: TRBV2
CDR3aa: CASSTVADRMITMSKGQFF; CDR3nt: TGTGCCAGTAGTACGGTGGCAGACAGGATGATAACAATGAGCAAGGGGCAGTTCTTC; d_gene: NA; j_gene: TRBJ2-1; abundance: once; v_gene: TRBV19
CDR3aa: CASTPGGSSYEQYF; CDR3nt: TGTGCCAGCACCCCGGGAGGGAGCTCCTACGAGCAGTACTTC; d_gene: TRBD2; j_gene: TRBJ2-7; abundance: NA; v_gene: TRBV7-8
CDR3aa: CATSDPPPGGPGEKLFF; CDR3nt: TGTGCCACCAGTGATCCCCCCCCCGGGGGGCCGGGGGAAAAACTGTTTTTT; d_gene: NA; j_gene: TRBJ1-4; abundance: NA; v_gene: TRBV24-1
CDR3aa: CASGRGDTQYF; CDR3nt: TGTGCCAGCGGTAGGGGGGATACGCAGTATTTT; d_gene: NA; j_gene: TRBJ2-3; abundance: NA; v_gene: TRBV7-2
CDR3aa: CASSLLAGMGNNEQFF; CDR3nt: TGTGCCAGCAGTCTCCTAGCGGGAATGGGGAACAATGAGCAGTTCTTC; d_gene: TRBD2; j_gene: TRBJ2-1; abundance: many; v_gene: TRBV27
CDR3aa: CASGRWGQDYGYTF; CDR3nt: TGTGCCAGCGGGCGCTGGGGGCAGGATTATGGCTACACCTTC; d_gene: NA; j_gene: TRBJ1-2; abundance: NA; v_gene: TRBV5-4
CDR3aa: CASSGTGGAGQPQHF; CDR3nt: TGTGCCAGTAGTGGGACAGGGGGCGCGGGGCAGCCCCAGCATTTT; d_gene: TRBD1; j_gene: TRBJ1-5; abundance: many; v_gene: TRBV19
CDR3aa: CASSFPTGQPQHF; CDR3nt: TGTGCCAGCAGCTTCCCAACGGGGCAGCCCCAGCATTTT; d_gene: NA; j_gene: TRBJ1-5; abundance: NA; v_gene: TRBV7-9
CDR3aa: CATSRTTGSNYGYTF; CDR3nt: TGTGCCACCAGCAGAACGACAGGGTCTAACTATGGCTACACCTTC; d_gene: TRBD1; j_gene: TRBJ1-2; abundance: few; v_gene: TRBV15
CDR3aa: CASSFRTGLYEQYF; CDR3nt: TGTGCCAGCAGTTTCCGGACAGGGCTTTACGAGCAGTACTTC; d_gene: TRBD1; j_gene: TRBJ2-7; abundance: NA; v_gene: TRBV27
CDR3aa: CASRLTGGGNQPQHF; CDR3nt: TGTGCCAGCAGGCTGACAGGGGGCGGCAATCAGCCCCAGCATTTT; d_gene: TRBD1; j_gene: TRBJ1-5; abundance: once; v_gene: TRBV28
CDR3aa: CASRLAGAFQETQYF; CDR3nt: TGCGCCAGCAGGCTAGCGGGAGCCTTCCAAGAGACCCAGTACTTC; d_gene: TRBD2; j_gene: TRBJ2-5; abundance: NA; v_gene: TRBV4-1
CDR3aa: CASSQGQEVGEKLFF; CDR3nt: TGCGCCAGCAGCCAAGGTCAGGAGGTAGGCGAAAAACTGTTTTTT; d_gene: NA; j_gene: TRBJ1-4; abundance: NA; v_gene: TRBV4-1
CDR3aa: CASSTSGAYEQYF; CDR3nt: TGTGCCAGCAGTACCTCCGGTGCCTACGAGCAGTACTTC; d_gene: NA; j_gene: TRBJ2-7; abundance: NA; v_gene: TRBV28
CDR3aa: CASSFAGGGSDTQYF; CDR3nt: TGTGCCAGCAGCTTCGCGGGGGGTGGCTCAGATACGCAGTATTTT; d_gene: TRBD2; j_gene: TRBJ2-3; abundance: NA; v_gene: TRBV7-2
CDR3aa: CASSFRQGASGELFF; CDR3nt: TGTGCCAGTAGTTTTCGACAGGGGGCCAGCGGGGAGCTGTTTTTT; d_gene: TRBD1; j_gene: TRBJ2-2; abundance: once; v_gene: TRBV19
CDR3aa: CASSLRGTYEQYF; CDR3nt: TGTGCCAGCAGCTTGCGAGGGACCTACGAGCAGTACTTC; d_gene: NA; j_gene: TRBJ2-7; abundance: NA; v_gene: TRBV5-6
CDR3aa: CASRADRGRGETQYF; CDR3nt: TGTGCCAGCAGGGCTGACAGGGGGAGGGGGGAGACCCAGTACTTC; d_gene: TRBD1; j_gene: TRBJ2-5; abundance: NA; v_gene: TRBV28
CDR3aa: CAIVTASGGNQPQHF; CDR3nt: TGTGCCATAGTGACAGCGTCTGGGGGCAATCAGCCCCAGCATTTT; d_gene: NA; j_gene: TRBJ1-5; abundance: NA; v_gene: TRBV6-5
CDR3aa: CASTKNWGTAVNTGELFF; CDR3nt: TGTGCCAGCACCAAAAATTGGGGGACAGCCGTAAACACCGGGGAGCTGTTTTTT; d_gene: TRBD1; j_gene: TRBJ2-2; abundance: NA; v_gene: TRBV25-1
CDR3aa: CASSVLSYEQYF; CDR3nt: TGTGCCAGCAGTGTTCTCTCCTACGAGCAGTACTTC; d_gene: NA; j_gene: TRBJ2-7; abundance: few; v_gene: TRBV28
CDR3aa: CASNPDRDNQPQHF; CDR3nt: TGTGCCAGCAACCCCGACAGAGACAATCAGCCCCAGCATTTT; d_gene: NA; j_gene: TRBJ1-5; abundance: NA; v_gene: TRBV28
CDR3aa: CASRPDDIDQHEQYF; CDR3nt: TGTGCCAGCAGGCCCGATGACATCGACCAACACGAGCAGTACTTC; d_gene: NA; j_gene: TRBJ2-7; abundance: NA; v_gene: TRBV11-2
CDR3aa: CASSQDYTSGSTGELFF; CDR3nt: TGTGCCAGCAGCCAAGATTATACTAGCGGGAGCACCGGGGAGCTGTTTTTT; d_gene: TRBD2; j_gene: TRBJ2-2; abundance: NA; v_gene: TRBV4-2
CDR3aa: CASSGPGQFSNQPQHF; CDR3nt: TGTGCCAGTAGTGGGCCGGGACAGTTTAGCAATCAGCCCCAGCATTTT; d_gene: TRBD1; j_gene: TRBJ1-5; abundance: NA; v_gene: TRBV19
CDR3aa: CASSTDRVGETQYF; CDR3nt: TGTGCCAGCAGCACTGACAGGGTGGGAGAGACCCAGTACTTC; d_gene: TRBD1; j_gene: TRBJ2-5; abundance: NA; v_gene: TRBV5-5